A selection of T cell receptor beta chains follows, all from one sample in a study of T-cell memory formation after mild COVID-19. In TCRdb, the 5' RACE reads were re-called with MiXCR into one record per CDR3 protein. This sample has 130,000 to 150,000 distinct CDR3 sequences, with about a fifth found just once. The specimen sequenced was PBMCs or a T cell subset sorted from them (not recorded which). The receptor set was obtained from an adult woman who had mild COVID-19 (a few samples of this study predate the infection). Cell type and time point are not known. Both conserved end residues are part of each CDR3. D genes are given only for firm matches. Size is stated for part of the rows, as once, few or many counts, or as a class when the clone is expanded.

j_call: TRBJ2-3
clone_size: .
v_call: TRBV7-9
d_call: TRBD2
cdr3_nt: TGTGCCAGCAGCTTCAGCGGGAAAACAGATACGCAGTATTTT
cdr3_aa: CASSFSGKTDTQYF

j_call: TRBJ2-7
clone_size: many
v_call: TRBV6-5
d_call: .
cdr3_nt: TGTGCCTCGGGAAACTCCTACGAGCAGTACTTC
cdr3_aa: CASGNSYEQYF

j_call: TRBJ1-3
clone_size: .
v_call: TRBV24-1
d_call: .
cdr3_nt: TGTGCCACCAGTGATTCAGGTGGCTCTGGAAACACCATATATTTT
cdr3_aa: CATSDSGGSGNTIYF

j_call: TRBJ2-2
clone_size: .
v_call: TRBV20-1
d_call: .
cdr3_nt: TGCAGTGCTGGGGACTCGGGGAACACCGGGGAGCTGTTTTTT
cdr3_aa: CSAGDSGNTGELFF

j_call: TRBJ2-7
clone_size: .
v_call: TRBV5-1
d_call: .
cdr3_nt: TGCGCCAGCAGCTTGCAAGGGTCAGGGGCCTCCTACGAGCAGTACTTC
cdr3_aa: CASSLQGSGASYEQYF

j_call: TRBJ2-7
clone_size: .
v_call: TRBV27
d_call: .
cdr3_nt: TGTGCCAGCAGTTTTAGGGCAGGGTACCACGAGCAGTACTTC
cdr3_aa: CASSFRAGYHEQYF

j_call: TRBJ2-2
clone_size: .
v_call: TRBV27
d_call: .
cdr3_nt: TGTGCCAGCCGAAAGGGTGTGAACACCGGGGAGCTGTTTTTT
cdr3_aa: CASRKGVNTGELFF

j_call: TRBJ2-1
clone_size: few
v_call: TRBV6-5
d_call: TRBD2
cdr3_nt: TGTGCCAGCAGAGGGACTAGCGGGAGTTACAATGAGCAGTTCTTC
cdr3_aa: CASRGTSGSYNEQFF

j_call: TRBJ2-3
clone_size: few
v_call: TRBV20-1
d_call: TRBD2
cdr3_nt: TGCAGTGCCATTGGGACTAGCGGCGCAGATACGCAGTATTTT
cdr3_aa: CSAIGTSGADTQYF

j_call: TRBJ2-1
clone_size: once
v_call: TRBV5-6
d_call: TRBD2
cdr3_nt: TGTGCCAGCAGCTTAGAGGGGACTAGCTACAATGAGCAGTTCTTC
cdr3_aa: CASSLEGTSYNEQFF

j_call: TRBJ2-3
clone_size: few
v_call: TRBV3-1
d_call: TRBD1
cdr3_nt: TGTGCCAGCAGCCAAGGGGACAGCCGCACAGATACGCAGTATTTT
cdr3_aa: CASSQGDSRTDTQYF

j_call: TRBJ1-1
clone_size: .
v_call: TRBV5-1
d_call: .
cdr3_nt: TGCGCCAGCAGCTCCCTTCGTTCCAGAATCAACACTGAAGCTTTCTTT
cdr3_aa: CASSSLRSRINTEAFF

j_call: TRBJ2-7
clone_size: few
v_call: TRBV9
d_call: TRBD1
cdr3_nt: TGTGCCAGCAGCGAGACCCCCGGGACAGTCATCTACGAGCAGTACTTC
cdr3_aa: CASSETPGTVIYEQYF

j_call: TRBJ1-5
clone_size: .
v_call: TRBV6-6
d_call: .
cdr3_nt: TGTGCCAGCAGTCCACAGGGTCGCAATCAGCCCCAGCATTTT
cdr3_aa: CASSPQGRNQPQHF

j_call: TRBJ2-1
clone_size: few
v_call: TRBV24-1
d_call: .
cdr3_nt: TGTGCCACCAGTGATTCCTCGAGCTGGAATGAGCAGTTCTTC
cdr3_aa: CATSDSSSWNEQFF

j_call: TRBJ2-1
clone_size: many
v_call: TRBV12-3/TRBV12-4
d_call: .
cdr3_nt: TGTGCCAGCAGTTTATCTAATGAGCAGTTCTTC
cdr3_aa: CASSLSNEQFF

j_call: TRBJ1-1
clone_size: .
v_call: TRBV18
d_call: .
cdr3_nt: TGTGCCAGCTCGCAAGGACGGGACACCGAAGCTTTCTTT
cdr3_aa: CASSQGRDTEAFF

j_call: TRBJ1-2
clone_size: .
v_call: TRBV27
d_call: .
cdr3_nt: TGTGCCAGCAGTTTTCGAGGGTATGGCTACACCTTC
cdr3_aa: CASSFRGYGYTF

j_call: TRBJ2-2
clone_size: .
v_call: TRBV7-3
d_call: .
cdr3_nt: TGTGCCAGCAGCTCCGAGGGGGGCTTGAACACCGGGGAGCTGTTTTTT
cdr3_aa: CASSSEGGLNTGELFF

j_call: TRBJ2-3
clone_size: few
v_call: TRBV27
d_call: .
cdr3_nt: TGTGCCAGCAGTGCAAGATCCCTAGAAGGGACAGATACGCAGTATTTT
cdr3_aa: CASSARSLEGTDTQYF

j_call: TRBJ1-1
clone_size: .
v_call: TRBV12-3/TRBV12-4
d_call: .
cdr3_nt: TGTGCCAGCAGTTTAGGGGCAGGGACAATGAACACTGAAGCTTTCTTT
cdr3_aa: CASSLGAGTMNTEAFF